This TCR beta chain came from a study of T cells in Graves' hyperthyroidism and ophthalmopathy. This CDR3 contains 14 residues. J gave up 12 bases and V 0 bases, and 9 bases lay outside the gene matches. The germline V gene has CDR1 MGHRA and CDR2 YSYEKL. RNA transcripts were the template for amplifying TCR beta CDR3 regions. First-round RT-PCR with HTBI primers amplified the TCR CDR3 region. MiXCR, run by TCRdb on the multiplex PCR reads, gives a single entry per CDR3 protein. The profile shows roughly 700,000 distinct CDR3 sequences, about 14% of them singletons. Findings and caveats of the study: In simple terms, a model built on 13 V-J features told ophthalmopathy apart from stable hyperthyroidism.

Graves' hyperthyroidism is called stable when ophthalmopathy does not progress within 18 months. With regard to this clonotype: The antigen is not known.

This receptor was identified in a woman younger than 35 with Graves' hyperthyroidism. Sequenced sample: blood. The chain has TRBV4-1 and TRBJ1-2; 8 bases agree with TRBD1. CDR3 nucleotide sequence: TGCGCCAGCAGCCAAGACCCGACAGGGGCTGGGGACACCTTC. Encoded protein: CASSQDPTGAGDTF.